This T cell receptor beta chain is drawn from a study of blood T cell repertoires in COVID-19. Study context: Nucleic acid was either cDNA or gDNA, and it came from T cells, B-cell-depleted T cells, or PBMCs.

V trimming: 4 bases; J trimming: 0 bases; junction bases outside the gene matches: 10. The CDR3 totals 18 residues. Looked up from germline, CDR1 is SGHNT and CDR2 is YENEEA. Authors' data handling: Amplification from reference gene primers served as the basis for estimated nucleated cell counts. The method was immunoSEQ multiplex PCR; TCRdb's version includes in-frame clones alone and lacks a portion of them. Clone size and V and J calls were adopted from that table, with D and trimming inferred from the DNA. The sample consists of hundreds of thousands of clones, under 85% of them appearing once. Source material: peripheral blood. The chain couples TRBV11-3 to TRBJ2-2, with 8 bases fitting TRBD1. The sequence was collected from a woman aged 25 to 39 with COVID-19, enrolled during active disease. The DNA of the CDR3 is TGTGCCAGCAGCTCATATTCCGGGACAGGAGCGAACACCGGGGAGCTGTTTTTT. Its translation is CASSSYSGTGANTGELFF.